These T cell receptor beta chains were read from a single sample in a study of human T cells and chemical hapten exposure. TCRdb re-analysed the RACE reads in MiXCR, keeping a single row per CDR3 protein. Of around 380,000 distinct CDR3 sequences in the sample, around 5% were seen once. This material consisted of whole blood, taken in connection with sensitization to the hapten diphenylcyclopropenone (DPC). The receptors shown here come from a woman in her late teens or twenties with alopecia areata. Some clones in this sample may be carry-over from other donors' samples. CDR3s include the opening cysteine and the closing phenylalanine or tryptophan. Each record gives: clone size, J gene, D gene, V gene, CDR3 protein, CDR3 DNA. The D gene is left open where the match is weak. Size is omitted from some rows. Given values are once, few, many or a class for expanded clones.

many	TRBJ2-1	.	TRBV12-3/TRBV12-4	CASSLRGSYNEQFF	TGTGCCAGCAGTTTAAGGGGGTCCTACAATGAGCAGTTCTTC
few	TRBJ1-5	TRBD1	TRBV27	CASSRTGTGTKPQHF	TGTGCCAGCAGTCGGACCGGGACAGGGACGAAGCCCCAGCATTTT
.	TRBJ1-6	.	TRBV7-9	CASSLVGLNSPLHF	TGTGCCAGCAGCTTAGTTGGACTTAATTCACCCCTCCACTTT
many	TRBJ2-7	TRBD2	TRBV11-2	CASSPEAGRAYEQYF	TGTGCCAGCAGCCCTGAAGCGGGGAGAGCCTACGAGCAGTACTTC
many	TRBJ2-7	.	TRBV7-2	CASRRDRSSYEQYF	TGTGCCAGCAGACGAGACAGGAGCTCCTACGAGCAGTACTTC
many	TRBJ1-4	TRBD1	TRBV6-6	CASSPRQGREKLFF	TGTGCCAGCAGTCCACGACAGGGGAGGGAAAAACTGTTTTTT
many	TRBJ1-1	.	TRBV29-1	CSSTGWNTEAFF	TGCAGCTCAACGGGGTGGAACACTGAAGCTTTCTTT
few	TRBJ2-4	.	TRBV4-1	CASSQNGDIQYF	TGCGCCAGCAGCCAAAATGGGGACATTCAGTACTTC
few	TRBJ2-5	TRBD1	TRBV28	CATRLRDRETQYF	TGTGCCACCCGCCTCCGGGACAGAGAGACCCAGTACTTC
few	TRBJ1-2	.	TRBV9	CASSGWTDTNYGYTF	TGTGCCAGCAGTGGTTGGACAGACACTAACTATGGCTACACCTTC
.	TRBJ2-3	.	TRBV19	CASSIQGFRDTQYF	TGTGCCAGTAGTATACAGGGGTTTAGAGATACGCAGTATTTT
many	TRBJ2-3	TRBD1	TRBV5-1	CASSLGDRVTDTQYF	TGCGCCAGCAGCTTGGGGGACAGGGTAACAGATACGCAGTATTTT
many	TRBJ1-1	.	TRBV7-9	CASSASGITEAFF	TGTGCCAGCAGCGCCTCGGGCATCACTGAAGCTTTCTTT
.	TRBJ2-5	.	TRBV3-1	CASSQAGAEQLYF	TGTGCCAGCAGCCAAGCCGGAGCTGAACAGCTTTACTTC
few	TRBJ1-5	.	TRBV7-9	CASSLGVYGNQPQHF	TGTGCCAGCAGCTTGGGGGTGTACGGCAATCAGCCCCAGCATTTT
few	TRBJ1-2	.	TRBV7-9	CASSLDHWDVSQGYTF	TGTGCCAGCAGCTTAGATCACTGGGACGTTAGTCAAGGCTACACCTTC
few	TRBJ2-3	TRBD2	TRBV4-2	CASSQVSAGGPDTQYF	TGTGCCAGCAGCCAAGTCTCAGCGGGAGGGCCAGATACGCAGTATTTT
.	TRBJ2-1	TRBD1	TRBV25-1	CAPPPGQRHNEQFF	TGTGCCCCGCCCCCGGGACAGAGGCACAATGAGCAGTTCTTC
few	TRBJ1-1	.	TRBV5-1	CASSLGLGMNTEAFF	TGCGCCAGCAGCTTGGGTTTGGGAATGAACACTGAAGCTTTCTTT
many	TRBJ1-2	.	TRBV5-6	CASSRFDNGYTF	TGTGCCAGCAGCCGGTTTGACAATGGCTACACCTTC
few	TRBJ1-1	.	TRBV5-1	CASSLREEHTEAFF	TGCGCCAGCAGCTTGCGTGAGGAGCACACTGAAGCTTTCTTT
few	TRBJ2-3	TRBD2	TRBV5-1	CASRWTRTSEDTRSTDTQYF	TGCGCCAGCCGTTGGACCAGGACTAGCGAGGATACCCGAAGCACAGATACGCAGTATTTT
many	TRBJ2-3	.	TRBV18	CASSPFPGQPSTDTQYF	TGTGCCAGCTCACCATTCCCAGGACAGCCGAGCACAGATACGCAGTATTTT
once	TRBJ1-5	.	TRBV20-1	CSATQDGRSFLAQHF	TGCAGTGCTACACAGGACGGGAGGAGTTTTTTGGCCCAGCATTTT
many	TRBJ1-6	TRBD1	TRBV12-3/TRBV12-4	CASRTGTGFGYSPLHF	TGTGCCAGCAGGACCGGGACAGGGTTTGGATATTCACCCCTCCACTTT
many	TRBJ1-5	.	TRBV6-6	CASSPINQPQHF	TGTGCCAGCAGCCCGATCAATCAGCCCCAGCATTTT